The entry that follows covers one T cell receptor (beta chain) sequence. Its antigen remains unidentified. Extraction and reverse transcription of RNA yielded cDNA as the sequencing template. This table comes from immunoSEQ multiplex PCR, and its TCRdb copy is limited to in-frame clones, with some not included. The sample includes 200,000 or so clones, about three fifths of them seen just once. The entry originates in a study of CD8+ T cells in alopecia areata. At the level of the study: Patients received oral tofacitinib, 5 to 10 mg twice daily, for moderate-to-severe alopecia areata. Findings and limits, study-wide: Researchers reported that TCR sharing among patients proved less clear than in mice, possibly HLA-linked.

The CDR3 sequence is 15 residues long. Germline lookup yields CDR1 MNHEY and CDR2 SMNVEV (reference sequence). The V end lost 3 bases, the J end lost 1 base, and 12 bases lay between the germline ends. This receptor was identified in a human donor with alopecia areata. The chain uses TRBV27 and TRBJ1-1; D unresolved. The input for sequencing was CD4+ T cells sorted from blood, taken at week 0. CDR3: CASSLTRIRNTEAFF. The CDR3 DNA reads TGTGCCAGCAGTTTGACTAGGATTCGGAACACTGAAGCTTTCTTT.